One sample yielded the 32 T cell receptor beta chains listed below, sequenced in a study of shared clonotypes between healthy human individuals. TCRdb's copy holds only in-frame clones and misses some; the assay was immunoSEQ multiplex PCR. The sample lists roughly 600,000 clones; about 98% were seen once. Naive-designated CD8 cells lacked CD45RO, were positively enriched for CCR7, and omitted terminally differentiated effector memory CD45RA+ cells. Sequencing was done on a sample of naive CD8+ T cells sorted from blood. These receptor sequences come from a man in his thirties or forties in good health.

V usage is TRBV28 and J usage is TRBJ1-5; D call uncertain. The germline CDR1 and CDR2 sequences are MDHEN and SYDVKM. Trimming shortened V by 5 bases and J by 4 bases, and 15 bases separated the two germline ends. The CDR3 length is 15 residues. The CDR3 DNA sequence: TGTGCCAGCAGTCGGACTTCCTCCGGAAATCAGCCCCAGCATTTT. Residues: CASSRTSSGNQPQHF.

This clone was observed once. J is TRBJ2-1 and V is TRBV19, with a tentative D call TRBD1 (5 bases). The CDR3 loop spans 12 amino acids. Germline V gene data show CDR1 as LNHDA and CDR2 as SQIVND (reference sequence). V lost 9 bases and J 9 bases, leaving 15 bases between the germline ends. The CDR3: CASLSTDSEQFF. The CDR3 nucleotides read TGTGCCAGCCTATCGACAGACAGTGAGCAGTTCTTC.

The chain uses TRBV5-4 and TRBJ2-2; D could derive from TRBD1 or TRBD2 (5 bases each). CDR1 and CDR2 from the germline V gene are SGHNT and YYREEE (reference sequence). The CDR3 runs 16 residues. V lost 2 bases to trimming and J lost 1 base, with 12 bases between them. CDR3 loop: CASSFLGTENTGELFF. As DNA, the CDR3 is TGTGCCAGCAGCTTCCTAGGGACCGAGAACACCGGGGAGCTGTTTTTT.

The chain couples TRBV11-2 to TRBJ2-7; D is perhaps TRBD2 (5 bases). Germline CDR1 is SGHAT and CDR2 is FQNNGV. Trimming took off 11 bases at V and 2 bases at J, with 13 bases between the two ends. The CDR3 runs 12 residues. The chain's CDR3 is CAVRESTYEQYF. The DNA of the CDR3 is TGTGCCGTCCGGGAATCTACCTACGAGCAGTACTTC.

The chain joins TRBV7-9 to TRBJ2-1, with 8 positions matching TRBD2. V lost 1 base, J lost 7 bases, and 6 bases stayed unmatched. The CDR3 has 15 residues. The V gene's germline CDR1 is SEHNR and CDR2 FQNEAQ (reference sequence). This CDR3 is CASSLVAGPRNEQFF. Written as DNA, the CDR3 is TGTGCCAGCAGCTTAGTAGCGGGGCCCAGAAATGAGCAGTTCTTC.

The chain recombines TRBV4-3 with TRBJ2-3, with D uncertain. There are 15 residues in the CDR3. Germline loops: CDR1 LGHNA, CDR2 YSLEER. Trimming removed 2 bases at V and 0 bases at J, with 9 bases between. Here the CDR3 DNA reads TGCGCCAGCAGCCAATCGGCCCCAAGCACAGATACGCAGTATTTT. It encodes CASSQSAPSTDTQYF.

This clone was counted between two and nine times. The chain recombines TRBV4-3 with TRBJ2-5, with D tentatively TRBD2 (5 bases). From germline, CDR1 is LGHNA and CDR2 YSLEER. This CDR3 is 14 amino acids long. Trimming left V 2 bases short and J 5 bases short, with 12 bases between. Here the CDR3 reads CASSQYEGSETQYF. The DNA for the CDR3 is TGCGCCAGCAGCCAATACGAGGGTTCGGAGACCCAGTACTTC.

The chain joins TRBV11-2 to TRBJ2-1, with 13 bases lining up with TRBD2. Germline trimming cut 2 bases from V and 7 bases from J; bases unmatched to any gene: 2. CDR3 length equals 15 residues. The V gene's germline CDR1 is SGHAT and CDR2 FQNNGV. CDR3 DNA sequence: TGTGCCAGCAGCTTAACTAGCGGGAGGGTGAATGAGCAGTTCTTC. This gives the protein CASSLTSGRVNEQFF.

The CDR3 is CASRKLPGQAYEQYF. The CDR3, as DNA: TGTGCCAGCAGAAAACTTCCGGGACAGGCCTACGAGCAGTACTTC. The rearrangement links TRBV28 to TRBJ2-7; 8 bases align to TRBD1. The germline V gene has CDR1 MDHEN and CDR2 SYDVKM. The CDR3 has 15 amino acids. V shed 6 bases, J shed 2 bases, and the junction held 9 bases outside the gene matches.

The V call is TRBV9, the J call TRBJ2-7; perhaps TRBD1 as D (5 bases). V was clipped by 2 bases and J by 7 bases, with 16 bases between them. The CDR3 length is 14 residues. Germline CDR1 reads SGDLS; CDR2 reads YYNGEE. CDR3 residues: CASSVEGAPGEQYF. Written as DNA, the CDR3 is TGTGCCAGCAGCGTCGAAGGGGCTCCAGGAGAGCAGTACTTC.

The chain combines TRBV6-1 with TRBJ1-1, with D possibly TRBD1 on 6 matching bases. The CDR3 is 15 residues long. Germline CDR1 MNHNS, CDR2 SASEGT. V lost 7 bases to trimming and J lost 1 base, with 16 bases between them. The CDR3, as DNA: TGTGCCAGCAACACCCCGTACAGGGAGAACACTGAAGCTTTCTTT. This translates into CASNTPYRENTEAFF.

The rearrangement links TRBV18 to TRBJ2-5, with a weak D call TRBD1 (6 bases). V dropped 3 bases and J dropped 0 bases, with 17 bases sitting between them. This CDR3 region has 17 residues. Germline CDR1 is KGHSH and CDR2 is LQKENI. The CDR3 DNA sequence: TGTGCCAGCTCACCTTTTACGCGTGACAGGTACCAAGAGACCCAGTACTTC. Residues: CASSPFTRDRYQETQYF.

This clone appeared once. The V gene is TRBV10-2, the J gene TRBJ2-7; a weak D match, TRBD2 (6 bases). With 1 base removed from V and 0 bases from J, the gap between germline ends came to 10 bases. This CDR3 has 15 residues. Germline-derived CDR1 and CDR2 are WSHSY and SAAADI. The CDR3 coding sequence is TGCGCCAGCAGTGAGTTCGGGGGAAGCTCCTACGAGCAGTACTTC. It codes for CASSEFGGSSYEQYF.

The V call is TRBV7-9, the J call TRBJ1-1, with a tentative D call TRBD1 (6 bases). Trimming removed 1 base from V and 4 bases from J, with 13 bases in between. Per the germline V gene, CDR1 is SEHNR and CDR2 is FQNEAQ (reference sequence). The CDR3 has 15 residues. The CDR3 region is CASSLVRGEGTEAFF. CDR3 bases: TGTGCCAGCAGCTTAGTTAGGGGGGAGGGCACTGAAGCTTTCTTT.

The V gene is TRBV9, the J gene TRBJ2-5; D perhaps matches TRBD2 (7 bases). The CDR3 runs 14 residues. The V and J ends lost 3 bases and 5 bases respectively, with 14 bases between them. Germline lookup yields CDR1 SGDLS and CDR2 YYNGEE. The CDR3 nucleotides read TGTGCCAGCAGCGAGGGGGGGCTTGAGGAGACCCAGTACTTC. Residues: CASSEGGLEETQYF.

V gene TRBV27 combines with J gene TRBJ2-3, with 8 bases lining up with TRBD1. The germline V gene encodes CDR1 MNHEY and CDR2 SMNVEV (reference sequence). V shed 6 bases and J 0 bases; nucleotides not matched to a gene: 5. The CDR3 is 15 amino acids. As DNA, the CDR3 is TGTGCCAGCAGCGGGTGGACAGGGAGCACAGATACGCAGTATTTT. It yields the protein CASSGWTGSTDTQYF.

The V gene is TRBV5-1, the J gene TRBJ2-1, with a possible D match to TRBD1 (9 bases). The CDR3 is made up of 17 amino acids. V was cut by 4 bases and J by 5 bases, with 22 bases left in between. Germline lookup yields CDR1 SGHRS and CDR2 YFSETQ. CDR3 amino acids: CASSLYGRDRDHNEQFF. The CDR3 DNA follows: TGCGCCAGCAGCCTATACGGGAGGGACAGGGACCACAATGAGCAGTTCTTC.

The chain couples TRBV4-3 to TRBJ2-7, with 9 bases that match TRBD2. Germline CDR1 and CDR2: LGHNA and YSLEER. The CDR3 length is 15 residues. The V and J ends lost 3 bases and 3 bases, in that order; junction bases with no gene match: 6. Written as DNA, the CDR3 is TGCGCCAGCAGCCACCGACTAGCGGCCATCTACGAGCAGTACTTC. Amino acids: CASSHRLAAIYEQYF.

The CDR3: CASSQSGRNTGELFF. In DNA, the CDR3 is TGTGCCAGCAGCCAATCCGGCAGGAACACCGGGGAGCTGTTTTTT. The chain uses TRBV7-9 and TRBJ2-2, with unresolved D. V was shortened by 5 bases and J by 1 base, with 11 bases between the two germline ends. Germline assignment: CDR1 SEHNR and CDR2 FQNEAQ (reference sequence). The CDR3 is 15 amino acids.

V gene TRBV28 combines with J gene TRBJ1-2; D uncertain. Germline loops: CDR1 MDHEN, CDR2 SYDVKM. Deletions cut 4 bases from V and 2 bases from J, with 17 bases between. This CDR3 spans 16 amino acids. CDR3 loop: CASSSRRYGLNYGYTF. The CDR3 nucleotides read TGTGCCAGCAGTTCCCGCAGGTATGGCCTAAACTATGGCTACACCTTC.

The genes are TRBV7-2 and TRBJ1-1; D is possibly TRBD1 (6 bases). Germline V gene sequence: CDR1 SGHTA, CDR2 FQGNSA. This CDR3 has 17 amino acids. Trimming shortened V by 5 bases and J by 4 bases, and 23 bases separated the two germline ends. DNA of the CDR3: TGTGCCAGCAGCCCGAGGCCGGTCGGGGGGCTAAGCACTGAAGCTTTCTTT. Residues: CASSPRPVGGLSTEAFF.

This chain connects TRBV11-3 to TRBJ2-1; the match to TRBD2 covers 13 bases. The V segment lost 0 bases and the J segment 14 bases; nucleotides outside the gene matches: 13. The CDR3 covers 17 residues. CDR1 and CDR2 (germline): SGHNT, YENEEA. The CDR3 protein is CASSLDGTSGRAGFKFF. CDR3 sequence (DNA): TGTGCCAGCAGCTTAGATGGTACTAGCGGGAGGGCCGGGTTTAAGTTCTTC. Complete variable domain (other parts from reference TRBV11-3 and TRBJ2-1): EAGVVQSPRYKIIEKKQPVAFWCNPISGHNTLYWYLQNLGQGPELLIRYENEEAVDDSQLPKDRFSAERLKGVDSTLKIQPAELGDSAVYLCASSLDGTSGRAGFKFFGPGTRLTVL.

The chain joins TRBV29-1 to TRBJ1-1, with D unclear. V dropped 6 bases and J dropped 2 bases, with 16 bases sitting between them. The CDR3 covers 14 residues. CDR1 is SQVTM, CDR2 ANQGSEA, per germline. Here the CDR3 reads CSVRPTRVNTEAFF. CDR3 bases: TGCAGCGTGAGACCCACAAGGGTTAACACTGAAGCTTTCTTT.

The rearrangement joins TRBV27 to TRBJ2-7; perhaps TRBD2 as D (5 bases). From germline, CDR1 is MNHEY and CDR2 SMNVEV (reference sequence). This CDR3 spans 16 amino acids. V gave up 3 bases and J gave up 4 bases, with 19 bases separating them. The CDR3 DNA reads TGTGCCAGCAGTTTGTTCCCTAGCTCTGGCTCGTACGAGCAGTACTTC. Protein product: CASSLFPSSGSYEQYF.

The chain recombines TRBV6-6 with TRBJ2-1; D is tentatively TRBD1 or TRBD2 (5 bases each). The germline gives CDR1 MNHNY, CDR2 SVGAGI (reference sequence). V lost 6 bases and J 9 bases, leaving 21 bases between the germline ends. This CDR3 region has 15 residues. CDR3 region: CASRPKRTMGVEQFF. CDR3 sequence (DNA): TGTGCCAGCAGACCCAAGAGAACCATGGGGGTTGAGCAGTTCTTC.

The chain links TRBV11-2 to TRBJ1-1; D not certain. Trimming removed 0 bases from V and 5 bases from J, with 7 bases in between. The length of the CDR3 is 13 residues. Germline V gene lookup returns CDR1 SGHAT and CDR2 FQNNGV. The CDR3: CASSLEAQTEAFF. CDR3 coding DNA: TGTGCCAGCAGCTTAGAGGCTCAGACTGAAGCTTTCTTT. Full variable domain (missing parts from reference TRBV11-2 and TRBJ1-1): EAGVAQSPRYKIIEKRQSVAFWCNPISGHATLYWYQQILGQGPKLLIQFQNNGVVDDSQLPKDRFSAERLKGVDSTLKIQPAKLEDSAVYLCASSLEAQTEAFFGQGTRLTVV.

The rearrangement joins TRBV7-9 to TRBJ2-7, with D possibly matching TRBD1 (7 bases). The length of the CDR3 is 15 residues. Trimming removed 5 bases at V and 4 bases at J, with 18 bases between. Germline CDR1 reads SEHNR; CDR2 reads FQNEAQ (reference sequence). CDR3 DNA: TGTGCCAGCAGCCGGCGGGACAGTGCCTCGTACGAGCAGTACTTC. Protein sequence: CASSRRDSASYEQYF.

The rearrangement links TRBV7-9 to TRBJ1-1; D gene uncertain. CDR3 length equals 12 residues. Germline loops: CDR1 SEHNR, CDR2 FQNEAQ (reference sequence). V gave up 9 bases and J gave up 1 base, with 9 bases separating them. CDR3 residues: CASRLGNTEAFF. The CDR3 nucleotides read TGTGCCAGTCGTTTGGGGAACACTGAAGCTTTCTTT. The variable domain in full, completed from reference TRBV7-9 and TRBJ1-1, reads DTGVSQNPRHKITKRGQNVTFRCDPISEHNRLYWYRQTLGQGPEFLTYFQNEAQLEKSRLLSDRFSAERPKGSFSTLEIQRTEQGDSAMYLCASRLGNTEAFFGQGTRLTVV.

The rearrangement joins TRBV7-9 to TRBJ2-1, with 10 bases that match TRBD2. The CDR3 loop spans 15 amino acids. J lost 7 bases, V lost 5 bases, and 8 bases had no gene match. Germline V gene lookup returns CDR1 SEHNR and CDR2 FQNEAQ (reference sequence). This CDR3 is CASSPLAGDWNEQFF. The CDR3 coding sequence is TGTGCCAGCAGCCCCCTAGCGGGAGATTGGAATGAGCAGTTCTTC. Filled out from reference TRBV7-9 and TRBJ2-1, the complete variable domain reads DTGVSQNPRHKITKRGQNVTFRCDPISEHNRLYWYRQTLGQGPEFLTYFQNEAQLEKSRLLSDRFSAERPKGSFSTLEIQRTEQGDSAMYLCASSPLAGDWNEQFFGPGTRLTVL.

This rearrangement joins TRBV2 to TRBJ1-2; D is unclear. This CDR3 has 13 residues. Germline loops: CDR1 SNHLY, CDR2 FYNNEI. Trimming pared 5 bases from V and 0 bases from J, leaving 7 bases between. The CDR3 region has the DNA TGTGCCAGCAGTCCTACAGCTAACTATGGCTACACCTTC. Translated, it gives CASSPTANYGYTF.

V usage is TRBV11-2 and J usage is TRBJ2-3; no clear D gene. V dropped 1 base and J dropped 4 bases, with 6 bases sitting between them. The CDR3 has 13 residues. Germline CDR1 SGHAT, CDR2 FQNNGV. CDR3 in amino acids: CASSLVGPDTQYF. For the CDR3, the DNA is TGTGCCAGCAGCTTAGTTGGGCCAGATACGCAGTATTTT.

The chain links TRBV11-2 to TRBJ2-1, with D perhaps being TRBD1 or TRBD2 (5 bases each). Per the germline V gene, CDR1 is SGHAT and CDR2 is FQNNGV. Deletions cut 6 bases from V and 7 bases from J, with 22 bases between. This CDR3 comprises 16 residues. CDR3: CASSDTGTRAYNEQFF. CDR3 sequence (DNA): TGTGCCAGCAGTGACACCGGGACCAGGGCTTATAATGAGCAGTTCTTC. Supplemented by reference TRBV11-2 and TRBJ2-1, the full variable domain reads EAGVAQSPRYKIIEKRQSVAFWCNPISGHATLYWYQQILGQGPKLLIQFQNNGVVDDSQLPKDRFSAERLKGVDSTLKIQPAKLEDSAVYLCASSDTGTRAYNEQFFGPGTRLTVL.